This T cell receptor (beta chain) came from a study of T cell changes during pregnancy in multiple sclerosis. The V gene's germline CDR1 is SQVTM and CDR2 ANQGSEA. The CDR3 loop spans 13 amino acids. Notes on this clone: One end of the junction is discordant with germline, which a read error may explain.

Generated by immunoSEQ multiplex PCR, the TCRdb table keeps only in-frame clones and is missing some. The sample contains 37,000 or so clones, 90% to 95% of which appear only once. This sample comprised CD4+ T cells from peripheral blood mononuclear cells, obtained in the second trimester of pregnancy. This clonotype was sampled from a female donor with multiple sclerosis, enrolled in a pregnancy study. The chain couples TRBV29-1 to TRBJ2-1; 12 positions match TRBD2. The CDR3 DNA sequence: TGCAGCGTTGGGGAAACCGGGACTAGCGGGTTACTCTTC. It encodes CSVGETGTSGLLF.